The next 9 T cell receptor beta chains were all read from a single sample in a study of blood T cells in healthy people across ages. Next came a second PCR, run for roughly 6 to 11 cycles, which used a sample-barcoded 5' primer along with a J-beta primer mix. In TCRdb, the 5' RACE reads were re-called with MiXCR into one record per CDR3 protein. The profile shows some 1.6 million distinct CDR3 sequences, about 32% of them singletons. Sequenced material: blood. These receptors all come from a woman in her 30s in good health.

A note on this clonotype: A junction end diverges from the germline sequence, so it may reflect a read error. V is TRBV11-2 and J is TRBJ1-2; 7 nucleotides line up with TRBD1. The CDR3 extends over 14 amino acids. Germline V CDR1 and CDR2: SGHAT, FQNNGV. The CDR3 DNA follows: TGTGTCAGCAGCTTAGTAGGGGGCGCCTATGGCTACACCTTC. This translates into CVSSLVGGAYGYTF. Variable domain in full (rest from reference TRBV11-2 and TRBJ1-2): EAGVAQSPRYKIIEKRQSVAFWCNPISGHATLYWYQQILGQGPKLLIQFQNNGVVDDSQLPKDRFSAERLKGVDSTLKIQPAKLEDSAVYLCVSSLVGGAYGYTFGSGTRLTVV.

A few counts support this clonotype. V and J are TRBV9 and TRBJ2-2; tentatively, D is TRBD2 (7 bases). Germline V CDR1 and CDR2: SGDLS, YYNGEE. Trimming removed 0 bases at V and 1 base at J, with 10 bases between. The CDR3 spans 16 residues. CDR3 protein: CASSVAGGQNTGELFF. The CDR3 nucleotides are TGTGCCAGCAGCGTAGCGGGGGGCCAGAACACCGGGGAGCTGTTTTTT.

The rearrangement uses TRBV2 and TRBJ1-5; D perhaps matches TRBD1 (6 bases). The V end was cut by 7 bases, the J end by 3 bases, with 19 bases between. The CDR3 loop spans 16 amino acids. Germline CDR1 and CDR2: SNHLY and FYNNEI. In nucleotides, the CDR3 is TGTGCCAGCAAAGAAGGTGGGGGGCGCGACAATCAGCCCCAGCATTTT. Protein: CASKEGGGRDNQPQHF.

This clonotype was recorded a few times. The rearrangement uses TRBV15 and TRBJ1-1, with TRBD1 matching 8 bases. CDR1 is LNHNV, CDR2 YYDKDF, per germline (reference sequence). Trimming at V came to 1 base and at J to 0 bases, leaving 7 bases not matched to a gene. The CDR3 length is 17 residues. The CDR3 sequence is CATSRVEYRGMNTEAFF. The CDR3 DNA is TGTGCCACCAGCAGAGTGGAGTACAGGGGGATGAACACTGAAGCTTTCTTT.

On this clonotype itself: Being one base from a much bigger clone, this may be a read error. The chain carries TRBV4-1 and TRBJ2-1; 7 bases map to TRBD2. Germline V gene lookup returns CDR1 MGHRA and CDR2 YSYEKL. This CDR3 is built from 17 residues. CDR3 region: CAGSQVLAAGVYNEQFF. The CDR3 coding sequence is TGCGCCGGCAGCCAAGTGTTGGCCGCGGGGGTATACAATGAGCAGTTCTTC.

The chain links TRBV20-1 to TRBJ2-1; the match to TRBD2 covers 10 bases. Germline V lookup: CDR1 DFQATT, CDR2 SNEGSKA (reference sequence). The length of the CDR3 is 17 residues. With 1 base clipped from V and 6 bases from J, the junction kept 12 bases outside the gene matches. In DNA, the CDR3 is TGCAGTGCTAGAGCTTTAGCGGGGGGCCCCTCTCTCAATGAGCAGTTCTTC. Encoded protein: CSARALAGGPSLNEQFF.

The V gene is TRBV6-5, the J gene TRBJ2-4; the D gene is possibly TRBD2 (6 bases). With the DNA end fitting TRBJ2-5 better, the J assignment may be wrong. The germline gives CDR1 MNHEY, CDR2 SVGAGI. This CDR3 spans 15 amino acids. Written as DNA, the CDR3 is TGTGCCAGCAGTCGGCGGGGTGGGCCCCAAGAGACCCAGTACTTC. Translating gives CASSRRGGPQETQYF.

This clonotype showed up just once. V gene TRBV2 combines with J gene TRBJ2-1; 10 bases line up with TRBD2. CDR1 and CDR2 (germline): SNHLY, FYNNEI. V gave up 7 bases and J gave up 5 bases; unmatched junction bases: 5. CDR3 size: 14 residues. The CDR3 nucleotides are TGTGCCAGCATTCCTAGCGGGAGTGACAATGAGCAGTTCTTC. Its translation is CASIPSGSDNEQFF.

This clonotype was counted only a few times. The genes are TRBV10-2 and TRBJ2-3; tentatively, D is TRBD1 or TRBD2 (5 bases each). Germline V gene data show CDR1 as WSHSY and CDR2 as SAAADI. V lost 8 bases, J lost 4 bases, and 13 bases lay in between. The CDR3 length is 13 residues. CDR3 region: CASLRGSADTQYF. CDR3 nucleotides: TGCGCCAGCCTCCGGGGCTCGGCAGATACGCAGTATTTT.